This TCR beta chain was documented in a study of cytomegalovirus exposure and HLA in healthy donors. Regarding the study as a whole: A later analysis reportedly identified an Asian-associated ancestry cluster as carrying fewer N-insertions than the approximately 620-donor mean. The productive fraction for most TCR beta V segments was about 90% or about 30% in an earlier analysis.

Germline V gene sequence: CDR1 SEHNR, CDR2 FQNEAQ (reference sequence). Trimming left V 4 bases short and J 5 bases short, with 11 bases between. The CDR3 is made up of 13 amino acids. This clone was observed a handful of times. As yet, its antigen is unknown. PCR involved 60 Vbeta and 13 Jbeta primers. Sequenced by immunoSEQ multiplex PCR; TCRdb stores in-frame clones only, minus some. The sample lists under 170,000 clones, 79% occurring once. What was sequenced was PBMCs. This sequence was found in a human donor in good health. This sequence joins TRBV7-9 and TRBJ2-5; D gene unclear. The CDR3 nucleotides are TGTGCCAGCAGCTCGAGTTATGTGGAGACCCAGTACTTC. Amino acid sequence: CASSSSYVETQYF.